This passage covers 24 T cell receptor beta chains from one sample sequenced in a study of T cells after yellow fever vaccination. TCRdb redid the calling of the 5' RACE reads with MiXCR, one entry per CDR3 protein. The table lists some 350,000 distinct CDR3 sequences, almost 4% of them singletons. The specimen comprised PBMCs, sampled 5 days after the yellow fever booster vaccination. The receptor set was obtained from a man younger than 30 who received the YFV17D yellow fever vaccine.

There are a few counts of this clonotype. This chain connects TRBV20-1 to TRBJ2-5; D call uncertain. V was shortened by 6 bases and J by 0 bases, with 11 bases between the two germline ends. The germline CDR1 and CDR2 sequences are DFQATT and SNEGSKA (reference sequence). The CDR3 spans 13 residues. The CDR3 bases are TGCAGTGCCGACACCCAGTACCAAGAGACCCAGTACTTC. Translating gives CSADTQYQETQYF.

V gene TRBV6-5 combines with J gene TRBJ1-3; no firm D call. Trimming removed 8 bases at V and 0 bases at J, with 11 bases between. CDR3 length equals 14 residues. The germline V gene encodes CDR1 MNHEY and CDR2 SVGAGI. The CDR3 DNA is TGTGCCAGCTCCTTGAGTAGCTCTGGAAACACCATATATTTT. Translated, it gives CASSLSSSGNTIYF.

This clonotype showed up many times. This chain uses TRBV20-1 with TRBJ2-7; 9 nucleotides match TRBD1. The germline V gene encodes CDR1 DFQATT and CDR2 SNEGSKA (reference sequence). This CDR3 contains 14 residues. V was clipped by 2 bases and J by 4 bases; unmatched bases: 6. The CDR3 region is CSARRTGGRYEQYF. CDR3 bases: TGCAGTGCTAGAAGAACAGGGGGCCGGTACGAGCAGTACTTC.

The V and J genes are TRBV5-1 and TRBJ2-7; perhaps TRBD2 as D (6 bases). Trimming stripped 1 base from V and 6 bases from J, with 11 bases between. The CDR3 totals 13 residues. The germline V gene encodes CDR1 SGHRS and CDR2 YFSETQ. This chain's CDR3 is CASSLWDSIEQYF. The CDR3 region has the DNA TGCGCCAGCAGCTTGTGGGACTCCATCGAGCAGTACTTC.

The V and J genes are TRBV7-9 and TRBJ2-7, with TRBD1 identical over 9 bases. Germline trimming cut 5 bases from V and 6 bases from J; bases unmatched to any gene: 8. Germline assignment: CDR1 SEHNR and CDR2 FQNEAQ (reference sequence). The CDR3 has 14 residues. In DNA form, the CDR3 reads TGTGCCAGCAGCACTACGACAGGGGGGATCGAGCAGTACGTC. As protein: CASSTTTGGIEQYV.

The chain is built from TRBV12-3 or TRBV12-4 and TRBJ1-5; D is perhaps TRBD1 (5 bases). The CDR3 runs to 12 residues. V was clipped by 10 bases and J by 4 bases, with 11 bases between them. The CDR3 loop reads CATSGLNQPQHF. The CDR3 coding sequence is TGTGCCACCTCAGGGTTGAATCAGCCCCAGCATTTT.

The chain has TRBV28 and TRBJ1-1; possible D gene TRBD1, 6 bases. V was cut by 5 bases and J by 6 bases, with 16 bases left in between. The CDR3 has 14 amino acids. Germline lookup yields CDR1 MDHEN and CDR2 SYDVKM. The CDR3 nucleotides read TGTGCCAGCAGTCCTCCCGGGGGCGTCTCTGAAGCTTTCTTT. Amino acids: CASSPPGGVSEAFF. Supplemented by reference TRBV28 and TRBJ1-1, the full variable domain reads DVKVTQSSRYLVKRTGEKVFLECVQDMDHENMFWYRQDPGLGLRLIYFSYDVKMKEKGDIPEGYSVSREKKERFSLILESASTNQTSMYLCASSPPGGVSEAFFGQGTRLTVV.

V usage is TRBV5-1 and J usage is TRBJ2-7, with 10 bases matching TRBD1. The trim removed 7 bases at V and 4 bases at J, leaving 8 bases unmatched. The germline V gene encodes CDR1 SGHRS and CDR2 YFSETQ. This CDR3 has 14 residues. The CDR3 bases are TGCGCCAGCGGCTCCGGGACAGGGGTTTACGAGCAGTACTTC. It translates to CASGSGTGVYEQYF.

This clonotype was observed a few times. The chain is built from TRBV10-3 and TRBJ2-2; TRBD1 or TRBD2 may be the D gene (5 bases each). The V and J ends lost 6 bases and 6 bases respectively, with 23 bases between them. The germline CDR1 and CDR2 sequences are ENHRY and SYGVKD. The CDR3 runs 17 residues. CDR3 sequence reads: CAISDPGNPSRAGELFF. CDR3 DNA sequence: TGTGCCATCAGCGACCCAGGGAACCCTAGCCGGGCCGGGGAGCTGTTTTTT.

The V call is TRBV28, the J call TRBJ2-4, with 8 bases fitting TRBD1. CDR1 is MDHEN and CDR2 is SYDVKM in the germline V gene. The CDR3 has 17 amino acids. With V trimmed by 3 bases and J by 3 bases, 10 bases remained unmatched. The CDR3 here is CASSLGAGGSGKNIQYF. The CDR3 DNA is TGTGCCAGCAGTTTGGGGGCAGGGGGCTCTGGCAAAAACATTCAGTACTTC. Full variable domain (rest looked up from reference TRBV28 and TRBJ2-4): DVKVTQSSRYLVKRTGEKVFLECVQDMDHENMFWYRQDPGLGLRLIYFSYDVKMKEKGDIPEGYSVSREKKERFSLILESASTNQTSMYLCASSLGAGGSGKNIQYFGAGTRLSVL.

This clonotype was counted between two and nine times. This sequence joins TRBV5-1 and TRBJ2-3; 12 nucleotides align to TRBD2. The trim removed 0 bases at V and 3 bases at J, leaving 8 bases unmatched. The CDR3 length is 18 residues. CDR1 SGHRS and CDR2 YFSETQ come from the germline V gene. The DNA of the CDR3 is TGCGCCAGCAGCTTGGGTCCTAGCGGGGGGGCAGGGACAGATACGCAGTATTTT. Translating gives CASSLGPSGGAGTDTQYF.

At least ten counts were recorded for this clonotype. The gene calls are TRBV3-1 and TRBJ1-5; D call uncertain. CDR1 is LGHDT and CDR2 is YNNKEL in the germline V gene (reference sequence). V was shortened by 0 bases and J by 4 bases, with 7 bases between the two germline ends. The CDR3 totals 14 residues. This CDR3 reads CASSQEVVNQPQHF. CDR3 nucleotides: TGTGCCAGCAGCCAAGAGGTGGTGAATCAGCCCCAGCATTTT.

This clonotype was found a few times. The genes are TRBV28 and TRBJ2-7, with TRBD2 matching 15 bases. The V gene's germline CDR1 is MDHEN and CDR2 SYDVKM. The CDR3 totals 13 residues. CDR3 sequence: CASSWGLAGGLSV. The CDR3 DNA sequence: TGTGCCAGCAGTTGGGGACTAGCGGGGGGCCTGTCTGTC.

This clonotype was detected many times. The V gene is TRBV7-8, the J gene TRBJ2-7; possible D gene TRBD2, 5 bases. Per germline, CDR1 SGHVS and CDR2 FQNEAQ. V dropped 5 bases and J dropped 2 bases, with 13 bases sitting between them. CDR3 length: 14 residues. CDR3 region: CASSQADGTYEQYV. CDR3 DNA sequence: TGTGCCAGCAGCCAAGCGGACGGTACCTACGAGCAGTACGTC.

CDR3: CSVEQGPGQPQHF. The CDR3 coding sequence is TGCAGCGTTGAACAGGGTCCTGGCCAGCCCCAGCATTTT. The genes are TRBV29-1 and TRBJ1-5; the D gene is possibly TRBD1 (5 bases). Germline V gives CDR1 SQVTM, CDR2 ANQGSEA. V dropped 2 bases and J dropped 7 bases, with 12 bases sitting between them. The CDR3 length is 13 residues.

This clonotype was seen ten or more times. V and J are TRBV2 and TRBJ1-1; the D gene is possibly TRBD1 (5 bases). Germline CDR1 is SNHLY and CDR2 is FYNNEI. V gave up 5 bases and J gave up 0 bases, with 7 bases separating them. This CDR3 has 13 amino acids. The CDR3 nucleotides read TGTGCCAGCAGTATGACAGTGAACACTGAAGCTTTCTTT. Its translation is CASSMTVNTEAFF.

This clonotype was recorded many times. The V gene is TRBV6-1, the J gene TRBJ1-2; D remains unclear. Germline V gives CDR1 MNHNS, CDR2 SASEGT. V shed 6 bases and J shed 5 bases, with 7 bases lying between them. This CDR3 is 11 amino acids long. DNA of the CDR3: TGTGCCAGCAGGCTGGAGTATGGCTACACCTTC. Encoded protein: CASRLEYGYTF.

The J gene is TRBJ2-5, the V gene TRBV18, with D hard to call. The CDR3 is 13 residues long. Germline lookup yields CDR1 KGHSH and CDR2 LQKENI. V shed 1 base and J shed 3 bases, with 6 bases lying between them. CDR3 sequence (DNA): TGTGCCAGCTCACCACTGGTGGAAGAGACCCAGTACTTC. Translation: CASSPLVEETQYF.

V usage is TRBV5-6 and J usage is TRBJ1-1, with a possible D match to TRBD1 (5 bases). This CDR3 is 12 amino acids long. V was clipped by 3 bases and J by 4 bases, with 7 bases between them. Germline CDR1 and CDR2: SGHDT and YYEEEE. The CDR3 sequence: CASSSGSTEAFF. The CDR3 coding sequence is TGTGCCAGCAGCTCAGGGTCCACTGAAGCTTTCTTT.

The chain joins TRBV20-1 to TRBJ1-1; 7 nucleotides match TRBD1. Trimming at V came to 1 base and at J to 5 bases, leaving 10 bases not matched to a gene. The CDR3 runs to 15 residues. In germline, CDR1 is DFQATT, CDR2 SNEGSKA (reference sequence). The CDR3 nucleotides are TGCAGTGCTAGAGCCGGAAGACAGGGAGGGACTGAAGCTTTCTTT. It codes for CSARAGRQGGTEAFF.

In this sample, this clonotype turned up many times. The chain links TRBV6-1 to TRBJ1-1; no definite D call. Germline values: CDR1 MNHNS, CDR2 SASEGT. The CDR3 is 13 residues long. V was cut by 4 bases and J by 1 base, with 7 bases left in between. For the CDR3, the DNA is TGTGCCAGCAGTGGGGTGGGGAACACTGAAGCTTTCTTT. It specifies CASSGVGNTEAFF.

The chain uses TRBV7-8 and TRBJ2-1; D is perhaps TRBD2 (5 bases). This CDR3 is 16 amino acids long. V was pared by 2 bases and J by 8 bases, with 19 bases between. CDR1 is SGHVS and CDR2 is FQNEAQ in the germline V gene. This CDR3 is CASSLLLSGYSDEQFF. CDR3 bases: TGTGCCAGCAGCTTACTCTTATCGGGGTATTCCGATGAGCAGTTCTTC.

This clonotype was seen repeatedly, ten times or more. This rearrangement joins TRBV7-2 to TRBJ2-3, with D tentatively TRBD1 (6 bases). CDR1 is SGHTA and CDR2 is FQGNSA in the germline V gene. The CDR3 is 15 residues long. Trimming pared 3 bases from V and 5 bases from J, leaving 15 bases between. The CDR3 region has the DNA TGTGCCAGCAGCTTCGGGACAAGTAGGGTAGATACGCAGTATTTT. This codes for CASSFGTSRVDTQYF.

This clonotype was seen ten or more times. CDR3 residues: CASSRQTLGSPLHF. Here the CDR3 DNA reads TGTGCCAGCAGTCGACAAACCCTCGGTTCACCCCTCCACTTT. The rearrangement uses TRBV3-1 and TRBJ1-6; D unclear. V gave up 6 bases and J gave up 9 bases, with 15 bases separating them. CDR3 size: 14 residues. The V gene's germline CDR1 is LGHDT and CDR2 YNNKEL (reference sequence). The variable domain in full, completed from reference TRBV3-1 and TRBJ1-6, reads DTAVSQTPKYLVTQMGNDKSIKCEQNLGHDTMYWYKQDSKKFLKIMFSYNNKELIINETVPNRFSPKSPDKAHLNLHINSLELGDSAVYFCASSRQTLGSPLHFGNGTRLTVT.